This is a list of T cell receptor beta chains from one sample in a study of radiotherapy plus CTLA-4 blockade in lung cancer. Assay used: immunoSEQ multiplex PCR; TCRdb lists only in-frame clones, some missing. This table has roughly 78,000 clones, about 80% appearing once. Sequenced here: peripheral blood, sampled from a patient treated with radiotherapy plus ipilimumab. These receptors all come from a human donor with non-small cell lung cancer who had a complete response to radiotherapy plus ipilimumab. The CDR3 runs from the conserved cysteine through the conserved F or W. The D gene is left open where the match is weak. Only part of the rows carry a size: once, few, many, or a class if the clone is expanded.

-,-,TRBV6-5,TRBJ1-4,TGTGCCAGCAGTTACGACTCCTCCTTTAATGAAAAACTGTTTTTT,CASSYDSSFNEKLFF
-,TRBD1,TRBV11-3,TRBJ2-5,TGTGCCAGCAGCTTAGGAGCGCCAGGGGGACGGGAGACCCAGTACTTC,CASSLGAPGGRETQYF
once,TRBD2,TRBV11-2,TRBJ2-1,TGTGCCAGCAGCTCACTAGCGGGAGGCTACAATGAGCAGTTCTTC,CASSSLAGGYNEQFF
-,TRBD1,TRBV19,TRBJ1-5,TGTGCCAGTAGCCACCCGGGGACAGGGTACGGCAATCAGCCCCAGCATTTT,CASSHPGTGYGNQPQHF
-,TRBD2,TRBV27,TRBJ2-1,TGTGCCAGCAGTTTAATACCTCCTGGGGGGGGGTCCTACAATGAGCAGTTCTTC,CASSLIPPGGGSYNEQFF
few,-,TRBV6-5,TRBJ1-2,TGTGCCAGCAGTCGCGACAGTAGTGGCTACACCTTC,CASSRDSSGYTF
-,-,TRBV9,TRBJ2-3,TGTGCCAGCACGTCTAGGGGGGTCTACACAGATACGCAGTATTTT,CASTSRGVYTDTQYF
-,-,TRBV10-1,TRBJ1-1,TGCGCCAGCAGTGAGTTTACCCAGAGCACTGAAGCTTTCTTT,CASSEFTQSTEAFF
-,TRBD1,TRBV10-1,TRBJ1-1,TGCGCCAGCGTCCGGGACAGGGGGGTCACTGAAGCTTTCTTT,CASVRDRGVTEAFF
-,TRBD2,TRBV19,TRBJ2-5,TGTGCCAGTAGCCCCCTCCCAACTAGCGTTGAGACCCAGTACTTC,CASSPLPTSVETQYF
once,-,TRBV5-6,TRBJ2-5,TGTGCCAGCAGGATGTGGGGGATTGAGACCCAGTACTTC,CASRMWGIETQYF
-,-,TRBV16,TRBJ2-1,TGTGCCAGCAGCCAATTTCTCAATGAGCAGTTCTTC,CASSQFLNEQFF
-,TRBD1,TRBV5-4,TRBJ2-2,TGTGCCAGCAGCCTACCGGACAGGACAAACACCGGGGAGCTGTTTTTT,CASSLPDRTNTGELFF
-,-,TRBV18,TRBJ2-7,TGTGCCAGCTCATTTTCCCAATCAGGACTCTCCTACGAGCAGTACTTC,CASSFSQSGLSYEQYF
few,-,TRBV9,TRBJ1-5,TGTGCCAGCAGCGTCGTCCAGGCTCTCAATCAGCCCCAGCATTTT,CASSVVQALNQPQHF
-,-,TRBV6-1,TRBJ2-1,TGTGCCAGCAGTGAAGGAGTAGTGCGCAATGAGCAGTTCTTC,CASSEGVVRNEQFF
-,-,TRBV30,TRBJ2-1,TGTGCCTGGAACCAGGGGGGGGCAGGGGGCAATGAGCAGTTCTTC,CAWNQGGAGGNEQFF
-,-,TRBV15,TRBJ2-1,TGTGCCGCAGGTTGGGACGGCAATGAGCAGTTCTTC,CAAGWDGNEQFF
once,TRBD2,TRBV11-2,TRBJ2-7,TGTGCCAGCAGCCTCCAGCGGGGGGCGGTTTACGAGCAGTACTTC,CASSLQRGAVYEQYF
-,TRBD1,TRBV4-1,TRBJ1-5,TGCGCCAGCAGCCAAGGTTACAGGGGGGAGGTCAATCAGCCCCAGCATTTT,CASSQGYRGEVNQPQHF
-,TRBD2,TRBV30,TRBJ2-7,TGTGCCTGGAGAGCAGCGGGGTCGTCATACGAGCAGTACTTC,CAWRAAGSSYEQYF
-,-,TRBV5-6,TRBJ2-1,TGTGCCAGCAGCCGAGGGTGGAGAAACTACAATGAGCAGTTCTTC,CASSRGWRNYNEQFF
-,-,TRBV7-2,TRBJ1-1,TGTGCCAGCAGCTCCCGGGAGGGCACTGAAGCTTTCTTT,CASSSREGTEAFF
-,TRBD1,TRBV2,TRBJ2-1,TGTGCCAGCAGAGGACAGGGCGGTTACAATGAGCAGTTCTTC,CASRGQGGYNEQFF
-,-,TRBV29-1,TRBJ1-1,TGCAGCGTGGAGGGTCAGGTGAACACTGAAGCTTTCTTT,CSVEGQVNTEAFF
once,TRBD1,TRBV5-4,TRBJ2-3,TGTGCCAGCAGCCAGACAGGGTTCACAGATACGCAGTATTTT,CASSQTGFTDTQYF
-,TRBD2,TRBV28,TRBJ2-1,TGTGCCAGCAAAAAAGCGGGAGCCTACAATGAGCAGTTCTTC,CASKKAGAYNEQFF
few,-,TRBV7-2,TRBJ1-4,TGTGCCAGCAGCTTAACAGGTGCAACTAATGAAAAACTGTTTTTT,CASSLTGATNEKLFF
-,TRBD2,TRBV18,TRBJ2-1,TGTGCCAGCTCACCTCCCAACATGGGAGCGGGAGGGCCGGGTGAGCAGTTCTTC,CASSPPNMGAGGPGEQFF
-,TRBD2,TRBV28,TRBJ2-3,TGTGCCAGCAGTCCTAGCGGGCAAAGCACAGATACGCAGTATTTT,CASSPSGQSTDTQYF